This T cell receptor beta chain was retrieved from a study of identical twins. This clonotype has only a few counts. The antigen is not known. The CDR3 spans 14 residues. The V end lost 3 bases, the J end lost 8 bases, and 14 bases lay between the germline ends. Per germline, CDR1 KGHSH and CDR2 LQKENI. TCRdb fed the 5' RACE reads into MiXCR, producing one record per CDR3 protein. The sample has about 690,000 distinct CDR3 sequences, 6.1% seen once. General study findings and limits: Part of the zero-insertion signal could reflect confounding by invariant MAIT and iNKT cells. Models predicted too little out-of-frame TCR alpha sharing in monozygotic twins.

The gene calls are TRBV18 and TRBJ2-1; D uncertain. This TCR was recovered from a man between 18 and 29 years old in good health. Sample: naive T cells sorted from blood. CDR3 nucleotides: TGTGCCAGCTCACCGTCCGATGGATACCATGAGCAGTTCTTC. It is translated as CASSPSDGYHEQFF. Variable domain in full (rest from reference TRBV18 and TRBJ2-1): NAGVMQNPRHLVRRRGQEARLRCSPMKGHSHVYWYRQLPEEGLKFMVYLQKENIIDESGMPKERFSAEFPKEGPSILRIQQVVRGDSAAYFCASSPSDGYHEQFFGPGTRLTVL.